Sequencing of this T cell receptor beta chain was carried out in a study of T cell changes during pregnancy in multiple sclerosis. There are 13 residues in the CDR3. CDR1 MGHRA and CDR2 YSYEKL come from the germline V gene. V shed 8 bases and J shed 1 base, with 8 bases lying between them. TCRdb keeps only in-frame clones here, not all; method: immunoSEQ multiplex PCR. This table has about 88,000 clones, approximately 92% appearing once. This chain links TRBV4-1 with TRBJ2-2; a possible D gene is TRBD2 (5 bases). The TCR sequence derives from a female donor with multiple sclerosis, enrolled in a pregnancy study. The sample was peripheral blood, taken in the first trimester of pregnancy. CDR3 in amino acids: CASGSRNTGELFF. CDR3 in DNA: TGCGCCAGCGGGAGTAGGAACACCGGGGAGCTGTTTTTT.